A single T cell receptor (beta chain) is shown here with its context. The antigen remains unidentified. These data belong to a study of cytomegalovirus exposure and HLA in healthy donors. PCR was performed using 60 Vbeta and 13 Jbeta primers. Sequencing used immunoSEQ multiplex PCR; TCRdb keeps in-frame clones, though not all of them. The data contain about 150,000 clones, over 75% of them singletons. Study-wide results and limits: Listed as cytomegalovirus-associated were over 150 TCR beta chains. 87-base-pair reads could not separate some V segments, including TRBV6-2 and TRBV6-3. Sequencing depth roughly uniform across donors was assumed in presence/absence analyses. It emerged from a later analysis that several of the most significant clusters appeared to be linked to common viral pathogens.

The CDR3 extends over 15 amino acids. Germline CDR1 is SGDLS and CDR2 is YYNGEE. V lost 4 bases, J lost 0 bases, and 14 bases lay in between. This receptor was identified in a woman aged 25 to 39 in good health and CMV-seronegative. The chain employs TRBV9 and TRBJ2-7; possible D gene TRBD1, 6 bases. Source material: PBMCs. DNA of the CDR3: TGTGCCAGCAGCCCAGGGACACTTCCCTCCTACGAGCAGTACTTC. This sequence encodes CASSPGTLPSYEQYF.